Listed below are T cell receptor beta chains from one sample, sequenced in a study of CD8+ T cells in alopecia areata. The table came from immunoSEQ multiplex PCR; TCRdb's copy has only in-frame clones and leaves some out. The table has 150,000 to 200,000 clones, approximately 59% seen once. This sample comprised CD4+ T cells sorted from blood, obtained at week 0. The receptors here all came from a human donor with alopecia areata. CDR3s include the opening cysteine and the closing phenylalanine or tryptophan. Each record gives: V gene, J gene, D gene, clone size, CDR3 protein, CDR3 DNA. The D gene is left open where the match is weak. Expanded clones get a size class; other rows say once, few or many, or leave the size out.

v_gene: TRBV11-2; j_gene: TRBJ2-7; d_gene: NA; abundance: NA; CDR3aa: CASSPTGIYEQYF; CDR3nt: TGTGCCAGCAGCCCCACAGGGATCTACGAGCAGTACTTC
v_gene: TRBV2; j_gene: TRBJ2-2; d_gene: NA; abundance: NA; CDR3aa: CASRTGAANTGELFF; CDR3nt: TGTGCCAGCAGAACGGGGGCCGCGAACACCGGGGAGCTGTTTTTT
v_gene: TRBV29-1; j_gene: TRBJ2-5; d_gene: TRBD2; abundance: NA; CDR3aa: CSVERGAGETQYF; CDR3nt: TGCAGCGTTGAGCGGGGGGCCGGGGAGACCCAGTACTTC
v_gene: TRBV5-1; j_gene: TRBJ2-1; d_gene: NA; abundance: few; CDR3aa: CASSSDGYYNEQFF; CDR3nt: TGCGCCAGCAGCTCGGACGGCTACTACAATGAGCAGTTCTTC
v_gene: TRBV6-6; j_gene: TRBJ2-7; d_gene: NA; abundance: NA; CDR3aa: CASSSDSYEQYF; CDR3nt: TGTGCCAGCAGTTCGGACAGCTACGAGCAGTACTTC
v_gene: TRBV27; j_gene: TRBJ2-5; d_gene: NA; abundance: once; CDR3aa: CASSKFWGVDRETQYF; CDR3nt: TGTGCCAGCAGCAAGTTTTGGGGGGTTGATCGGGAGACCCAGTACTTC
v_gene: TRBV29-1; j_gene: TRBJ1-1; d_gene: NA; abundance: NA; CDR3aa: CSVVYRGKNTEAFF; CDR3nt: TGCAGCGTTGTTTATAGGGGTAAGAACACTGAAGCTTTCTTT
v_gene: TRBV5-1; j_gene: TRBJ1-4; d_gene: NA; abundance: NA; CDR3aa: CASSLGLQEKLFF; CDR3nt: TGCGCCAGCAGCCTCGGACTACAGGAAAAACTGTTTTTT
v_gene: TRBV7-9; j_gene: TRBJ2-3; d_gene: NA; abundance: NA; CDR3aa: CASSLGGRDTQYF; CDR3nt: TGTGCCAGCAGCTTAGGGGGGAGGGATACGCAGTATTTT
v_gene: TRBV7-8; j_gene: TRBJ2-3; d_gene: NA; abundance: few; CDR3aa: CASSLGPTDTQYF; CDR3nt: TGTGCCAGCAGCTTAGGCCCCACAGATACGCAGTATTTT
v_gene: TRBV2; j_gene: TRBJ1-1; d_gene: NA; abundance: NA; CDR3aa: CASSEVNRGEAFF; CDR3nt: TGTGCCAGCAGTGAAGTTAATCGGGGGGAAGCTTTCTTT
v_gene: TRBV10-3; j_gene: TRBJ2-6; d_gene: NA; abundance: few; CDR3aa: CAISEWVTGANVLTF; CDR3nt: TGTGCCATCAGTGAGTGGGTAACTGGGGCCAACGTCCTGACTTTC
v_gene: TRBV30; j_gene: TRBJ2-2; d_gene: NA; abundance: NA; CDR3aa: CAWSVSAAHTGELFF; CDR3nt: TGTGCCTGGAGTGTATCGGCAGCCCACACCGGGGAGCTGTTTTTT
v_gene: TRBV25-1; j_gene: TRBJ1-2; d_gene: NA; abundance: NA; CDR3aa: CASSEWPHLHGYTF; CDR3nt: TGTGCCAGCAGTGAATGGCCGCATCTCCATGGCTACACCTTC
v_gene: TRBV7-9; j_gene: TRBJ1-2; d_gene: NA; abundance: few; CDR3aa: CASSARQYGYTF; CDR3nt: TGTGCCAGCAGCGCCCGACAGTATGGCTACACCTTC
v_gene: TRBV5-1; j_gene: TRBJ2-3; d_gene: NA; abundance: NA; CDR3aa: CASSPGYRGGDTDTQYF; CDR3nt: TGCGCCAGCAGCCCCGGATACAGGGGAGGGGACACAGATACGCAGTATTTT
v_gene: TRBV4-2; j_gene: TRBJ1-1; d_gene: NA; abundance: NA; CDR3aa: CASSQDGINTEAFF; CDR3nt: TGTGCCAGCAGCCAAGACGGAATTAACACTGAAGCTTTCTTT
v_gene: TRBV27; j_gene: TRBJ1-2; d_gene: TRBD1; abundance: NA; CDR3aa: CASSLTPRGPVDYGYTF; CDR3nt: TGTGCCAGCAGTTTGACACCTAGGGGGCCGGTTGACTATGGCTACACCTTC
v_gene: TRBV30; j_gene: TRBJ1-4; d_gene: NA; abundance: NA; CDR3aa: CAWSVNTGGGLFF; CDR3nt: TGTGCCTGGAGTGTAAACACGGGAGGAGGACTGTTTTTT
v_gene: TRBV5-1; j_gene: TRBJ2-1; d_gene: NA; abundance: NA; CDR3aa: CASSFEVGEQFF; CDR3nt: TGCGCCAGCAGCTTCGAAGTGGGTGAGCAGTTCTTC
v_gene: TRBV29-1; j_gene: TRBJ2-7; d_gene: TRBD2; abundance: NA; CDR3aa: CSVGLAGPYEQYF; CDR3nt: TGCAGCGTTGGTCTAGCGGGGCCCTACGAGCAGTACTTC
v_gene: TRBV5-1; j_gene: TRBJ2-5; d_gene: NA; abundance: few; CDR3aa: CASTTAGGLAKETQYF; CDR3nt: TGCGCCAGCACCACGGCAGGGGGGTTGGCCAAGGAGACCCAGTACTTC
v_gene: TRBV9; j_gene: TRBJ1-2; d_gene: NA; abundance: NA; CDR3aa: CASSQRSNYGYTF; CDR3nt: TGTGCCAGCAGCCAAAGGTCTAACTATGGCTACACCTTC
v_gene: TRBV9; j_gene: TRBJ1-6; d_gene: TRBD1; abundance: NA; CDR3aa: CASSEEGQPRDSPLHF; CDR3nt: TGTGCCAGCAGCGAGGAGGGACAGCCTCGGGATTCACCCCTCCACTTT
v_gene: TRBV4-1; j_gene: TRBJ2-5; d_gene: NA; abundance: NA; CDR3aa: CASSRDPDGAQYF; CDR3nt: TGCGCCAGCAGCCGGGACCCGGATGGGGCCCAGTACTTC
v_gene: TRBV9; j_gene: TRBJ1-1; d_gene: NA; abundance: few; CDR3aa: CASSVEPQGGKTEAFF; CDR3nt: TGTGCCAGCAGCGTAGAACCACAGGGCGGGAAGACTGAAGCTTTCTTT
v_gene: TRBV29-1; j_gene: TRBJ2-7; d_gene: TRBD1; abundance: NA; CDR3aa: CSVRTGSYEQYF; CDR3nt: TGCAGCGTCCGGACAGGATCCTACGAGCAGTACTTC
v_gene: TRBV6-6; j_gene: TRBJ1-5; d_gene: NA; abundance: few; CDR3aa: CASAASANQPQHF; CDR3nt: TGTGCCAGCGCGGCTTCGGCAAATCAGCCCCAGCATTTT
v_gene: TRBV7-9; j_gene: TRBJ1-6; d_gene: NA; abundance: few; CDR3aa: CASTPIGRNSPLHF; CDR3nt: TGTGCCAGCACTCCAATCGGCAGGAATTCACCCCTCCACTTT
v_gene: TRBV5-6; j_gene: TRBJ1-1; d_gene: NA; abundance: NA; CDR3aa: CASSAGNFGTEAFF; CDR3nt: TGTGCCAGCAGCGCGGGAAACTTCGGCACTGAAGCTTTCTTT
v_gene: TRBV6-5; j_gene: TRBJ2-4; d_gene: NA; abundance: NA; CDR3aa: CASRKGRLAKNIQYF; CDR3nt: TGCGCCAGCAGAAAAGGGCGCCTAGCCAAAAACATTCAGTACTTC
v_gene: TRBV7-9; j_gene: TRBJ2-3; d_gene: TRBD1; abundance: NA; CDR3aa: CASSGRQGLSSTDTQYF; CDR3nt: TGTGCCAGCAGCGGCCGACAGGGGCTTTCTAGCACAGATACGCAGTATTTT
v_gene: TRBV7-9; j_gene: TRBJ1-6; d_gene: NA; abundance: once; CDR3aa: CASSSQGNSPLHF; CDR3nt: TGTGCCAGCAGCTCGCAGGGGAATTCACCCCTCCACTTT
v_gene: TRBV19; j_gene: TRBJ2-3; d_gene: TRBD1; abundance: NA; CDR3aa: CASNRGGTDTQYF; CDR3nt: TGTGCCAGTAACAGGGGAGGCACAGATACGCAGTATTTT
v_gene: TRBV28; j_gene: TRBJ2-4; d_gene: NA; abundance: few; CDR3aa: CASREGTAKNIQYF; CDR3nt: TGTGCCAGCAGGGAAGGGACAGCCAAAAACATTCAGTACTTC
v_gene: TRBV27; j_gene: TRBJ2-5; d_gene: NA; abundance: NA; CDR3aa: CASSRNQETQYF; CDR3nt: TGTGCCAGCAGCAGAAACCAAGAGACCCAGTACTTC
v_gene: TRBV5-1; j_gene: TRBJ1-2; d_gene: NA; abundance: few; CDR3aa: CASSLEAANYGYTF; CDR3nt: TGCGCCAGCAGCTTGGAGGCAGCTAACTATGGCTACACCTTC
v_gene: TRBV10-3; j_gene: TRBJ2-2; d_gene: NA; abundance: NA; CDR3aa: CAIRAESNTGELFF; CDR3nt: TGTGCCATCAGGGCGGAATCGAACACCGGGGAGCTGTTTTTT
v_gene: TRBV2; j_gene: TRBJ1-2; d_gene: TRBD1; abundance: NA; CDR3aa: CASLRGGGIYGYTF; CDR3nt: TGTGCCAGCTTACGAGGAGGGGGCATCTATGGCTACACCTTC
v_gene: TRBV18; j_gene: TRBJ1-3; d_gene: NA; abundance: NA; CDR3aa: CASSPLDGRRNTIYF; CDR3nt: TGTGCCAGCTCACCACTAGACGGACGGAGAAACACCATATATTTT
v_gene: TRBV20-1; j_gene: TRBJ2-4; d_gene: NA; abundance: NA; CDR3aa: CSASLENIQYF; CDR3nt: TGCAGTGCTAGTTTAGAAAACATTCAGTACTTC